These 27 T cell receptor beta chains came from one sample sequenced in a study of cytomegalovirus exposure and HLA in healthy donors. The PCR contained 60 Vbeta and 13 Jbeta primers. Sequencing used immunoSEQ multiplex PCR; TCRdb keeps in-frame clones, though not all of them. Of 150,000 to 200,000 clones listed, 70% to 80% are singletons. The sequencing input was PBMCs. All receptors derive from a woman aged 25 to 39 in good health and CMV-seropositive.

The CDR3 nucleotides are TGTGCCAGCAGTTGGACGGGGATCGAAAAACTGTTTTTT. This codes for CASSWTGIEKLFF. This sequence joins TRBV28 and TRBJ1-4; D gene unclear. The germline V and J ends were trimmed by 4 bases and 8 bases, with 11 bases remaining between them. The CDR3 is made up of 13 amino acids. Germline assignment: CDR1 MDHEN and CDR2 SYDVKM.

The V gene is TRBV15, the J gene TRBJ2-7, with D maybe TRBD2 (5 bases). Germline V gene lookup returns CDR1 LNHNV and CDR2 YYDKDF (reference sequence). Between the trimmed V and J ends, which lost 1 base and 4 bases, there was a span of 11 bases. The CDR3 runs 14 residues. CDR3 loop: CATSRGLAGYEQYF. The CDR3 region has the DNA TGTGCCACCAGCAGAGGCCTAGCTGGATACGAGCAGTACTTC.

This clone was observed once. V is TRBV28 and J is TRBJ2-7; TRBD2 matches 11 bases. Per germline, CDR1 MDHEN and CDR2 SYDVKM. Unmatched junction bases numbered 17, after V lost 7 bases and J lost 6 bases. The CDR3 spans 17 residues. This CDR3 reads CASTLGVLAGVYSEQYF. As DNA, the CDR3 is TGTGCCAGCACCCTCGGCGTACTAGCGGGAGTTTATTCCGAGCAGTACTTC.

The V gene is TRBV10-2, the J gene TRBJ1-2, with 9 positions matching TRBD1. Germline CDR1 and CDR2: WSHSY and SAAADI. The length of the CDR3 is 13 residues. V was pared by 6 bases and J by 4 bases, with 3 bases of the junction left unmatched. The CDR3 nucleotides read TGCGCCAGCAGCCCGGGACAGGGCTATGGCTACACCTTC. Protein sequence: CASSPGQGYGYTF.

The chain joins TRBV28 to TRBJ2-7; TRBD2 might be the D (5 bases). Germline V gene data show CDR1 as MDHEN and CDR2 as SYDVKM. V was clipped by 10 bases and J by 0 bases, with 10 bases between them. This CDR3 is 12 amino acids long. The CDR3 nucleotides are TGTGCCACAACGGGAAACTCCTACGAGCAGTACTTC. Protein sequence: CATTGNSYEQYF.

Here the CDR3 reads CASSLRTGANNYGYTF. CDR3 bases: TGTGCCAGCAGTTTAAGGACAGGGGCGAATAACTATGGCTACACCTTC. The V and J genes are TRBV6-6 and TRBJ1-2; 9 bases match TRBD1. Germline V lookup: CDR1 MNHNY, CDR2 SVGAGI (reference sequence). The V segment lost 4 bases and the J segment 1 base; nucleotides outside the gene matches: 7. This CDR3 has 16 amino acids.

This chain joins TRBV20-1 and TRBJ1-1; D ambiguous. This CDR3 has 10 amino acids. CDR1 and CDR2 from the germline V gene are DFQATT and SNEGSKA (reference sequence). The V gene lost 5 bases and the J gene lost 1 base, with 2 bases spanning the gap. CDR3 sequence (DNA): TGCAGTGCTCAGAACACTGAAGCTTTCTTT. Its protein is CSAQNTEAFF.

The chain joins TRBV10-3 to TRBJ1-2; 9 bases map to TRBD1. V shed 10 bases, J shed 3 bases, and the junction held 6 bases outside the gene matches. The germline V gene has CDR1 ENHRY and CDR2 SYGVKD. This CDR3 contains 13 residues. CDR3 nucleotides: TGTGCCACTGACACAGGGGGCTACTATGGCTACACCTTC. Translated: CATDTGGYYGYTF.

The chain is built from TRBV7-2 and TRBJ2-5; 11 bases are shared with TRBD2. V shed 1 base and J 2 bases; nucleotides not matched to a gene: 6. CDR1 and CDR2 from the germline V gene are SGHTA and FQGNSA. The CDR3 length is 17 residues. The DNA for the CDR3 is TGTGCCAGCAGCTTAGAAACTAGCGGGAGTGTACAAGAGACCCAGTACTTC. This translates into CASSLETSGSVQETQYF.

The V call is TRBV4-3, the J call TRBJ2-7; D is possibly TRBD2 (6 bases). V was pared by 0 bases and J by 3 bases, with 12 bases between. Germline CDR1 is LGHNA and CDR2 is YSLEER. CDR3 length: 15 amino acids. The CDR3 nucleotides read TGCGCCAGCAGCCAAGACGGGGGAGCCTACTACGAGCAGTACTTC. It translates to CASSQDGGAYYEQYF.

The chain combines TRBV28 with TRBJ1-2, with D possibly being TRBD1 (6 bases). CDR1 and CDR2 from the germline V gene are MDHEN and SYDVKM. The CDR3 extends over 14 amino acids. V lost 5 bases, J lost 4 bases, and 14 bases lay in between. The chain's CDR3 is CASSPPTGIYGYTF. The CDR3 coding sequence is TGTGCCAGCAGTCCCCCAACAGGGATCTATGGCTACACCTTC.

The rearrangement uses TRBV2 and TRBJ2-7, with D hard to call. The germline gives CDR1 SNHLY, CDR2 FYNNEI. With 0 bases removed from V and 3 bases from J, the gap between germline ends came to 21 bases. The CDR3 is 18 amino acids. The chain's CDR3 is CASSEAPSWRPEIYEQYF. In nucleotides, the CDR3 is TGTGCCAGCAGTGAAGCGCCAAGTTGGCGGCCCGAAATCTACGAGCAGTACTTC.

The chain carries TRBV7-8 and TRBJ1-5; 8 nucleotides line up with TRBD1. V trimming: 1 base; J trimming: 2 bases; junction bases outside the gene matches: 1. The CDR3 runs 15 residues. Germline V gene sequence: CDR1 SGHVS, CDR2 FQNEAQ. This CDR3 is CASSLGGQGNQPQHF. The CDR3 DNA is TGTGCCAGCAGCTTAGGGGGACAGGGCAATCAGCCCCAGCATTTT.

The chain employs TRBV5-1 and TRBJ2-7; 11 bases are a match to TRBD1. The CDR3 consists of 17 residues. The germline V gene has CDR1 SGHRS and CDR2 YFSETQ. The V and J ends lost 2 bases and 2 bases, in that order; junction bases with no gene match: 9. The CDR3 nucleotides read TGCGCCAGCAGCTTCAATGCCGCGGGACAGGGGGCCTACGAGCAGTACTTC. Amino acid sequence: CASSFNAAGQGAYEQYF.

CDR3 in amino acids: CSVQQRLTYEQYF. The CDR3 nucleotides read TGCAGCGTTCAACAGCGGTTGACCTACGAGCAGTACTTC. The V gene is TRBV29-1, the J gene TRBJ2-7; perhaps TRBD2 as D (5 bases). Trimming stripped 5 bases from V and 2 bases from J, with 13 bases between. This CDR3 region has 13 residues. Germline CDR1 reads SQVTM; CDR2 reads ANQGSEA.

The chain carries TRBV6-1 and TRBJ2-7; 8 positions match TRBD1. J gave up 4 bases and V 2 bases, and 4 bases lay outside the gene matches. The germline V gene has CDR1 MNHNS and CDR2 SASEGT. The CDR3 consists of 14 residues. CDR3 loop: CASSETGGLYEQYF. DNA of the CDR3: TGTGCCAGCAGTGAAACAGGGGGGCTATACGAGCAGTACTTC.

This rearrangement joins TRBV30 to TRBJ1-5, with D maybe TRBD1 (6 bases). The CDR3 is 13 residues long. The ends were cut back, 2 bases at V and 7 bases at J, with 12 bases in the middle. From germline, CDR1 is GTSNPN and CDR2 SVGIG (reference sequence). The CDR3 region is CAWSPGELQPQHF. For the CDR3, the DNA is TGTGCCTGGAGTCCAGGGGAGTTACAGCCCCAGCATTTT.

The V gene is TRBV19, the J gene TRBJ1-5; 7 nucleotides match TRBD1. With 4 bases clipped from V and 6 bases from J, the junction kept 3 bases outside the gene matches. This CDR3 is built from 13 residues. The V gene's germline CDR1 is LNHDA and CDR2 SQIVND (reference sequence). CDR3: CASSSQGGQPQHF. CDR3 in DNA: TGTGCCAGTAGTAGCCAGGGGGGTCAGCCCCAGCATTTT. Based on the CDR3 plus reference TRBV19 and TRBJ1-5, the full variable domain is DGGITQSPKYLFRKEGQNVTLSCEQNLNHDAMYWYRQDPGQGLRLIYYSQIVNDFQKGDIAEGYSVSREKKESFPLTVTSAQKNPTAFYLCASSSQGGQPQHFGDGTRLSIL.

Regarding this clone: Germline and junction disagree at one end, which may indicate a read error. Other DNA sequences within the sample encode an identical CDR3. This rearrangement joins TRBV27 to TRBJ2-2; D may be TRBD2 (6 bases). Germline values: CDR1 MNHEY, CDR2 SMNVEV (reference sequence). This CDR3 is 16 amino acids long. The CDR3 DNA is TGTGCCAGCAGTCCTGATTGGGAGGCGAACACTGGGGAGCTGTTTTTT. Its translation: CASSPDWEANTGELFF.

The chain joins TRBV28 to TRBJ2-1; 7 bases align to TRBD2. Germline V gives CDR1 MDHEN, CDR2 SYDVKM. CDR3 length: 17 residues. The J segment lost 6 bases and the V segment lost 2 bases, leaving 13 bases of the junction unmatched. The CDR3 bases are TGTGCCAGCAGTTTAAGGAGCAGCGGGGCCCTCGGCAATGAGCAGTTCTTC. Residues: CASSLRSSGALGNEQFF.

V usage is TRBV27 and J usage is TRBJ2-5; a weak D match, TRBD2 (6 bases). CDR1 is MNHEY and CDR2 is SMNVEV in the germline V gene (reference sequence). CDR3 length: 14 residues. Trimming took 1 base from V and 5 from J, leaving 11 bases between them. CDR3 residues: CASSLLGAGETQYF. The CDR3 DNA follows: TGTGCCAGCAGTTTATTAGGGGCGGGGGAGACCCAGTACTTC.

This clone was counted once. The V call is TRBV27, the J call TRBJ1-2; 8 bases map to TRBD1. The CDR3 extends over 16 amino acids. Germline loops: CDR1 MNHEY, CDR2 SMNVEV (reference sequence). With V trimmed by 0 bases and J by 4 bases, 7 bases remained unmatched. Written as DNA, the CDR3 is TGTGCCAGCAGTTTATCCCCCCGGACAGGGAGCTATGGCTACACCTTC. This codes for CASSLSPRTGSYGYTF.

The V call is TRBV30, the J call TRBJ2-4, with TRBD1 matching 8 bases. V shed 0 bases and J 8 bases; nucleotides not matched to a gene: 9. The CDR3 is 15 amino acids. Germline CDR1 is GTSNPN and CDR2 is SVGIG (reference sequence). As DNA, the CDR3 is TGTGCCTGGAGTGTAAATTTCGCAGGGGGCGACATTCAGTACTTC. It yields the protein CAWSVNFAGGDIQYF.

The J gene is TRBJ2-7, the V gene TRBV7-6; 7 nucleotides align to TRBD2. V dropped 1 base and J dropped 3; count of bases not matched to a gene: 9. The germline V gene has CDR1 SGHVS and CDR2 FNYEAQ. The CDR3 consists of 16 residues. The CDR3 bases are TGTGCCAGCAGCTTAGGTATGGCGGGAGCCTTCTACGAGCAGTACTTC. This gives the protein CASSLGMAGAFYEQYF.

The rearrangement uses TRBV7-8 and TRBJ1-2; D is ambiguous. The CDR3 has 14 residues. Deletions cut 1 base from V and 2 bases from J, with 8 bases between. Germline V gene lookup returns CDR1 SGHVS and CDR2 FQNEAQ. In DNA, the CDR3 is TGTGCCAGCAGCTTAGAACAACAGAACTATGGCTACACCTTC. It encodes CASSLEQQNYGYTF.

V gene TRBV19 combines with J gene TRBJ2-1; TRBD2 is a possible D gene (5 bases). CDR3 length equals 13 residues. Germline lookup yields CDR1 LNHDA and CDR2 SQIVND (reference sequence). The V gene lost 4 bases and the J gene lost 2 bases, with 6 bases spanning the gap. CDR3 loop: CASSRRPYNEQFF. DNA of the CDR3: TGTGCCAGTAGTAGGAGGCCCTACAATGAGCAGTTCTTC. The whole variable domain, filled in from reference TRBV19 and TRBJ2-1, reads DGGITQSPKYLFRKEGQNVTLSCEQNLNHDAMYWYRQDPGQGLRLIYYSQIVNDFQKGDIAEGYSVSREKKESFPLTVTSAQKNPTAFYLCASSRRPYNEQFFGPGTRLTVL.

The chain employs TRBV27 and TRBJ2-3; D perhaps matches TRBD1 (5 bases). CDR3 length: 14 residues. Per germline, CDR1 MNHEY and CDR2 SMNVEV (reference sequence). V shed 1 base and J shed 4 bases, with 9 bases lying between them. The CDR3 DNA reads TGTGCCAGCAGTTTATTAGGGGAACCAGATACGCAGTATTTT. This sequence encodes CASSLLGEPDTQYF.